This T cell receptor beta chain was captured in a study of blood T cells in healthy people across ages (dated by TCRdb to 2015 to 2017). Background for the entire study: In model experiments, roughly one uniquely barcoded TCR beta cDNA molecule per two T cells was captured by template switching. Four age groups were formed from the donors: young (average approximately 15 years), middle-aged (roughly 38), aged (62) and long-lived (more than 75). Two additional independent replicas of 1 million unique cDNA reads from the same blood draw were analyzed for two donors (one aged 18 to 30 and one aged 80 or older). To avoid experimental bias, donors of different ages were distributed randomly across sequencing lanes. Using deep sequencing normalized with unique cDNA molecular identifiers, the study measured how TCR beta repertoire diversity changes with age.

Of note for this clonotype: No antigen is known for it. No much larger clonotype is one base removed from it; base qualities were not supplied.

Spanning cysteine to phenylalanine, the CDR3 consists of 12 amino acids. The read is trimmed to its CDR3 DNA, 36 bases read in frame from base 1. CDR1 and CDR2, per the germline V gene, are SNHLY and FYNNEI. Results the study describes overall, beyond this receptor: Observed TCR beta diversity per million T cells fell roughly linearly with age, and a significant reduction was already apparent by age roughly 40. Compared with the aged group, more naive CD4+ T cells, fewer expanded clones and increased TCR diversity were shown by the long-lived group, suggesting age selection. Observed TCR beta diversity correlated strongly with the percentage of naive T cells measured by flow cytometry. Estimates of total diversity based on one million sequenced T cells were considered lower bounds and underestimates. Bulk unsorted PBMC profiling prevented conclusive comparison of naive and antigen-experienced compartments. Donor CMV infection status was unknown, potentially confounding age-related changes in expanded clonotypes.

The 35 to 40 donors, aged 6 to 90 years, were systemically healthy Caucasian individuals from Russia. Each donor gave approximately 9.3 milliliters of peripheral blood, collected into EDTA-treated Vacutainer tubes. PBMCs were isolated by Ficoll-Paque density-gradient centrifugation, with at least 7 million obtained per sample. Trizol reagent was used to extract total RNA from the PBMCs, yielding at least 6 micrograms per sample. Naive CD45RAhigh/CD27high T cell percentages were measured by flow cytometry on a PBMC aliquot from every donor. The method behind the library was 5' RACE. TCRdb shows the sequencer as Illumina HiSeq 2500. A second PCR of roughly 7 to 11 cycles was performed with a sample-barcoded 5' primer and a J-beta primer mix. A unique molecular identifier was introduced onto each TCR beta cDNA molecule by a template-switch 5' adaptor carrying 12 random nucleotides. Each sample yielded at least 2.5 million CDR3-containing paired-end reads. All of the RNA was converted into first-strand cDNA using the Mint cDNA synthesis kit, with a TRBC-specific oligonucleotide serving as the primer. Following uracil-DNA glycosylase treatment, a first 18-cycle PCR with universal primers M1SS and BC2_uni_R was performed on all cDNA. In the source study's methods: Normalization of each sample was performed by random selection of 1 million high-quality reads, each carrying a distinct molecular identifier. Instead of being binned into consensus sequences, reads that shared molecular identifiers were thrown out. MiTCR, set to a Q25 quality threshold and the strictest error-elimination algorithm, was used for CDR3 identification, clonotype clustering and error correction. A nonparametric unseen species model with Euler transformation was used to estimate lower-bound total TCR beta diversity. The public reads were reprocessed in TCRdb via fastp at Q25 and MiXCR, keeping in-frame beta chains. Each CDR3 protein gets just one entry, which takes the most common genes and DNA from the rows behind it. Here the V and J calls rest on TCRdb's processing, not on the authors' analysis. The sample table holds about 630,000 distinct CDR3 sequences, of which around 20% were seen once. Around 3.4% of the sample comes from the top ten.

The sample comprised blood. The origin of this receptor is a man aged 65 to 85 in good health. The rearrangement combines TRBV2 with TRBJ2-5, with 7 junctional bases fitting TRBD1. The J call may be faulty, since TRBJ2-1 better matches the DNA end. The CDR3 protein sequence reads: CASSGQGDEQFF. The DNA sequence follows: TGTGCCAGCAGTGGACAGGGCGATGAGCAGTTCTTC.